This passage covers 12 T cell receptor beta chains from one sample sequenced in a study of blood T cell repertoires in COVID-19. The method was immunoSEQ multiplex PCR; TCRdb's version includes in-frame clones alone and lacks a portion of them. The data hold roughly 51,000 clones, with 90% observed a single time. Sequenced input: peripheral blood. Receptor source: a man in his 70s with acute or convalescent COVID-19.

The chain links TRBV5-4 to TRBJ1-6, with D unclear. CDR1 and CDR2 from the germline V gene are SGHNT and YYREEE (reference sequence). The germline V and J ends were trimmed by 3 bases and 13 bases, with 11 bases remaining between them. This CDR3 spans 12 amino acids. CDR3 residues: CASSSGLYPLHF. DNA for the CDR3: TGTGCCAGCAGCTCGGGTCTCTACCCCCTCCACTTT.

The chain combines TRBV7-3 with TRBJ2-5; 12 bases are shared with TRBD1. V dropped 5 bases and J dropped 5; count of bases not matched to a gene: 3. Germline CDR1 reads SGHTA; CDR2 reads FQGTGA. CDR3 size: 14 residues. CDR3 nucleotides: TGTGCCAGCAGCCGGGACAGGGGGCAGGAGACCCAGTACTTC. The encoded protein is CASSRDRGQETQYF.

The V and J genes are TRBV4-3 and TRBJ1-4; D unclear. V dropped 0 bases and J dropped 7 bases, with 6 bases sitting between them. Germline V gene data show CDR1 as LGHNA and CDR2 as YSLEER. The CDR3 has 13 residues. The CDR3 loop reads CASSQDRSEKLFF. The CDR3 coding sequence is TGCGCCAGCAGCCAAGATAGAAGTGAAAAACTGTTTTTT.

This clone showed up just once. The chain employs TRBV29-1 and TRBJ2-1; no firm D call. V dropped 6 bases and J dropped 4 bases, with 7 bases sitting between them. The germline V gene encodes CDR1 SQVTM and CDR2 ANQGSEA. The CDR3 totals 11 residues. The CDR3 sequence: CSVQAYNEQFF. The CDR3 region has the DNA TGCAGCGTCCAGGCATACAATGAGCAGTTCTTC.

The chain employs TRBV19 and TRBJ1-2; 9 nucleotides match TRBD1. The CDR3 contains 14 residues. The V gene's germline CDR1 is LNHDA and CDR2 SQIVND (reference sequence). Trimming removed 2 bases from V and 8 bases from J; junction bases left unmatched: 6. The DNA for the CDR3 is TGTGCCAGTAGTATAAAGAGAACAGGGGGCGGCTACACCTTC. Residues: CASSIKRTGGGYTF.

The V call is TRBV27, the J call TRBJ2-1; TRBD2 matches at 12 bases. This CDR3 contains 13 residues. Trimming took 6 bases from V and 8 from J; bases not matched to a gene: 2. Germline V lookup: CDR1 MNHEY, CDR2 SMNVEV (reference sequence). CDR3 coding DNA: TGTGCCAGCAGCCTAGCGGGGGGGTATGAGCAGTTCTTC. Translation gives CASSLAGGYEQFF.

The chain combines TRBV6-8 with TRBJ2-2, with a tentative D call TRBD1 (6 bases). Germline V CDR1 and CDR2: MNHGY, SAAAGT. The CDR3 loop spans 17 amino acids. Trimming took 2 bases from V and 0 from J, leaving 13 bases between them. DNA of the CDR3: TGTGCCAGCAGTTACAGAAAGAACAGGGCGAACACCGGGGAGCTGTTTTTT. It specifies CASSYRKNRANTGELFF.

The CDR3 region is CASSLPPGLAQETQYF. The CDR3 DNA is TGTGCCAGCAGCCTGCCCCCGGGACTAGCTCAAGAGACCCAGTACTTC. J is TRBJ2-5 and V is TRBV5-4; TRBD2 matches 9 bases. V gave up 4 bases and J gave up 2 bases; unmatched junction bases: 9. CDR3 length: 16 amino acids. Germline V gives CDR1 SGHNT, CDR2 YYREEE (reference sequence).

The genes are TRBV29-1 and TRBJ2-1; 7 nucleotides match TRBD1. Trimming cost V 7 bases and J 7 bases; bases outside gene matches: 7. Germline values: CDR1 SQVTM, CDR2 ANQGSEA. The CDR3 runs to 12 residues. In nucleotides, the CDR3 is TGCAGCGCGCGACAGGGTGTTAATGAGCAGTTCTTC. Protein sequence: CSARQGVNEQFF.

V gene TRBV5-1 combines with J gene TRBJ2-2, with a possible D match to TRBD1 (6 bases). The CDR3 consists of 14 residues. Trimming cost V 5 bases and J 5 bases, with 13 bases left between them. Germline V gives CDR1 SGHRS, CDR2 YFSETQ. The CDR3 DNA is TGCGCCAGCAGTACCCAAGGGGGTACCGGGGAGCTGTTTTTT. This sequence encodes CASSTQGGTGELFF.

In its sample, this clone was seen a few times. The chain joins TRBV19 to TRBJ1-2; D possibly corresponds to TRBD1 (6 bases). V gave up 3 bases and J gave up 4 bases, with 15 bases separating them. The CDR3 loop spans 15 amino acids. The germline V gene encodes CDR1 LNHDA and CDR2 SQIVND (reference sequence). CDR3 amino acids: CASSIPGGPSYGYTF. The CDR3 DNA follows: TGTGCCAGTAGTATTCCCGGGGGGCCGAGCTATGGCTACACCTTC.

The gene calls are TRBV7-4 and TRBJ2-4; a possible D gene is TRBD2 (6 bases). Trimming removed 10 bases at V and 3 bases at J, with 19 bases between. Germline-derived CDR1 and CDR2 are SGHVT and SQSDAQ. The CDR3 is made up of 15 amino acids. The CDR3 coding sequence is TGTGCCACCAGAGAGCGGGTAGGTGGCAAAAACATTCAGTACTTC. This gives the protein CATRERVGGKNIQYF. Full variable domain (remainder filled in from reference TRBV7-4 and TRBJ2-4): GAGVSQSPRYKVAKRGRDVALRCDSISGHVTLYWYRQTLGQGSEVLTYSQSDAQRDKSGRPSGRFSAERPERSVSTLKIQRTEQGDSAVYLCATRERVGGKNIQYFGAGTRLSVL.